The 4 T cell receptor beta chains listed next were all sequenced from one sample in a study of regulatory T cells in long-lasting Graves disease. This sample's time point: persistent/refractory GD, antithyroid drugs over 5 years with positive TRAb. PBMC RNA was the source of the TCR library. Both iRepertoire HTBI primers and Arm-PCR of CDR3 regions were used to build the TCR beta libraries. Using its own MiXCR run on the multiplex PCR reads, TCRdb lists one record per CDR3 protein. The profile shows a few hundred thousand distinct CDR3 sequences, around a quarter of them singletons. The sequenced sample was peripheral blood mononuclear cells (PBMCs), obtained when the disease was refractory, from a patient treated with antithyroid drugs. The source of these receptors is a female donor with Graves disease.

The chain employs TRBV11-1 and TRBJ2-6, with 9 nucleotides matching TRBD1. V dropped 5 bases and J dropped 0; count of bases not matched to a gene: 8. Germline V CDR1 and CDR2: SGHAT, FQDESV (reference sequence). The CDR3 totals 18 residues. DNA of the CDR3: TGTGCCAGCAGCCAAGATGGACAGGGGCCCTCTGGGGCCAACGTCCTGACTTTC. Translation: CASSQDGQGPSGANVLTF.

A few counts support this clonotype. The chain couples TRBV6-1 to TRBJ1-1; D is uncertain. CDR1 is MNHNS, CDR2 SASEGT, per germline. The CDR3 runs to 14 residues. V was cut by 5 bases and J by 6 bases, with 16 bases left in between. The CDR3 DNA sequence: TGTGCCAGCAGTCCTACCTCGGCCGCGGCTGAAGCTTTCTTT. Amino acids: CASSPTSAAAEAFF.

This chain connects TRBV9 to TRBJ2-7; D is perhaps TRBD1 or TRBD2 (5 bases each). Germline lookup yields CDR1 SGDLS and CDR2 YYNGEE. The V end was cut by 4 bases, the J end by 2 bases, with 16 bases between. CDR3 length equals 15 residues. This chain's CDR3 is CASSPDGTLAYEQYF. The CDR3 DNA reads TGTGCCAGCAGCCCCGATGGGACGCTAGCCTACGAGCAGTACTTC.

This clonotype has only a few counts. The chain recombines TRBV6-2 or TRBV6-3 with TRBJ2-7; D is undetermined. Germline CDR1 MNHEY, CDR2 SVGEGT. The CDR3 has 14 amino acids. Trimming shortened V by 6 bases and J by 2 bases, and 14 bases separated the two germline ends. The CDR3 spells CASSDFFGTYEQYF. In nucleotides, the CDR3 is TGTGCCAGCAGCGACTTCTTCGGTACCTACGAGCAGTACTTC.